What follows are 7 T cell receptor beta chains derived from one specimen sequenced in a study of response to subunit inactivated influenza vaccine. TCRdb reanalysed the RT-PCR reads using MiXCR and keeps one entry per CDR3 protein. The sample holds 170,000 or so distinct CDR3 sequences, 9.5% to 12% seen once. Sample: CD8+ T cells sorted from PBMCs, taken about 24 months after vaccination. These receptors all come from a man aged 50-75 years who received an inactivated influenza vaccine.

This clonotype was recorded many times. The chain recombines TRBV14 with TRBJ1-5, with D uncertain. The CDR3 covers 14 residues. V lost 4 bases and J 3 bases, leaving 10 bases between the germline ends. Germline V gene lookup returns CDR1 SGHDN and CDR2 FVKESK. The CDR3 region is CASSPGWTNQPQHF. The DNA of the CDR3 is TGTGCCAGCAGCCCCGGGTGGACCAATCAGCCCCAGCATTTT.

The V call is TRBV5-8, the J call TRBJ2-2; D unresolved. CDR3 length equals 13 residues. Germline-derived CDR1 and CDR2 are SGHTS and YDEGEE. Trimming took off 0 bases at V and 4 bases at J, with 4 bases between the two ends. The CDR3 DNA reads TGTGCCAGCAGCTTGGAGGGCACCGGGGAGCTGTTTTTT. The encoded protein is CASSLEGTGELFF.

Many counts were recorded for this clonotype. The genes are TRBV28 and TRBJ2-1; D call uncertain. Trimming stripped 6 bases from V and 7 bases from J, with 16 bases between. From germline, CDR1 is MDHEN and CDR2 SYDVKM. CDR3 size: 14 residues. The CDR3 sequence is CASSDLSLRNEQFF. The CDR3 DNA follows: TGTGCCAGCAGCGATCTCTCCCTTAGGAATGAGCAGTTCTTC. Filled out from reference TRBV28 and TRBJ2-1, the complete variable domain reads DVKVTQSSRYLVKRTGEKVFLECVQDMDHENMFWYRQDPGLGLRLIYFSYDVKMKEKGDIPEGYSVSREKKERFSLILESASTNQTSMYLCASSDLSLRNEQFFGPGTRLTVL.

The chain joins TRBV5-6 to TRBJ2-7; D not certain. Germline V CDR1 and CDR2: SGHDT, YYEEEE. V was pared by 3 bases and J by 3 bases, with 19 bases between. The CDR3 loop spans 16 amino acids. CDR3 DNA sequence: TGTGCCAGCAGCTATCGTGACACCTCAGCCATCTACGAGCAGTACTTC. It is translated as CASSYRDTSAIYEQYF.

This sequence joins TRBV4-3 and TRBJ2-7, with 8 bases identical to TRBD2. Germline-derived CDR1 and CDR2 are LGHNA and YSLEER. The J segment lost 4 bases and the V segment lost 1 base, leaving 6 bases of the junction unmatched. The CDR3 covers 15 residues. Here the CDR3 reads CASSQASGGIYEQYF. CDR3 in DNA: TGCGCCAGCAGCCAAGCTTCGGGGGGGATATACGAGCAGTACTTC.

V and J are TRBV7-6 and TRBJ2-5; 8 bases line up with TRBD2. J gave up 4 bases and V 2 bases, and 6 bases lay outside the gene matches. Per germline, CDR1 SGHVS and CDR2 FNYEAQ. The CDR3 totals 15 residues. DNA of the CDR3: TGTGCCAGCAGCTTACTAACGGGGGGGACAGAGACCCAGTACTTC. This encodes CASSLLTGGTETQYF.

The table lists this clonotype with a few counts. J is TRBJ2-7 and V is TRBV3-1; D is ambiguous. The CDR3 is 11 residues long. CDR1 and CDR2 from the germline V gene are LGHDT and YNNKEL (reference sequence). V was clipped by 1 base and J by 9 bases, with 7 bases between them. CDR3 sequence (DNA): TGTGCCAGCAGCCAAGGTCGAGGGCAGTACTTC. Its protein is CASSQGRGQYF.